This T cell receptor beta chain was sequenced in a study of identical twins. It was template switching that added a universal primer site, and there were unique molecular identifiers on the cDNA. In TCRdb, the 5' RACE reads were re-called with MiXCR into one record per CDR3 protein. The table records 1.5 million to 2 million distinct CDR3 sequences, less than 35% of them present only once. Germline loops: CDR1 SGHTS, CDR2 YDEGEE. The CDR3 has 16 residues. V lost 1 base to trimming and J lost 0 bases, with 11 bases between them. General study results and limits: In beta out-of-frame sequences, the excess sharing between twins was weaker. Cord blood beta clonotypes present at high abundance carried fewer insertions; no such pattern appeared in memory repertoires.

Points on this clonotype: Its cognate antigen is unknown.

Donors were all healthy Caucasians. Sequencing was done on a sample of cord blood. This chain uses TRBV5-8 with TRBJ2-4; D may correspond to TRBD1 or TRBD2 (5 bases each). The source of this sequence is a newborn girl in good health. CDR3 in DNA: TGTGCCAGCAGCTTGACGGGGCTACTAGCCAAAAACATTCAGTACTTC. Translating it yields CASSLTGLLAKNIQYF.